These T cell receptor beta chains were read from a single sample in a study of blood T cell repertoires in COVID-19. TCRdb keeps only in-frame clones here, not all; method: immunoSEQ multiplex PCR. Seen here are 200,000 to 250,000 clones, about 84% observed once, and the top ten hold 7% to 8.5%. Sequencing was done on a sample of PBMCs or T cells enriched from blood (not recorded which). The receptors shown here come from a middle-aged woman with acute COVID-19. Each CDR3 is given with its conserved first and last residue. A D gene is named only where the DNA matches it firmly. The size of a clone is reported for some rows only, either as once, few or many, or as a class for expanded clones.

CDR3aa: CASSQERDFYNEQFF; CDR3nt: TGTGCCAGCAGCCAAGAGCGGGACTTCTACAATGAGCAGTTCTTC; v_gene: TRBV4-2; j_gene: TRBJ2-1; d_gene: .; abundance: .
CDR3aa: CASSPGPSSGGLDNEQFF; CDR3nt: TGTGCCAGCAGCCCCGGCCCATCTAGCGGGGGACTTGACAATGAGCAGTTCTTC; v_gene: TRBV2; j_gene: TRBJ2-1; d_gene: TRBD2; abundance: .
CDR3aa: CASSRRGEGSNQPQHF; CDR3nt: TGTGCCAGCAGTCGACGGGGGGAAGGTAGCAATCAGCCCCAGCATTTT; v_gene: TRBV6-6; j_gene: TRBJ1-5; d_gene: .; abundance: once
CDR3aa: CASRKAGMNTGELFF; CDR3nt: TGTGCCAGTAGGAAAGCGGGAATGAACACCGGGGAGCTGTTTTTT; v_gene: TRBV19; j_gene: TRBJ2-2; d_gene: TRBD2; abundance: .
CDR3aa: CASSSQGAIAPLHF; CDR3nt: TGTGCCAGCAGTTCCCAGGGGGCCATCGCACCCCTCCACTTT; v_gene: TRBV28; j_gene: TRBJ1-6; d_gene: TRBD1; abundance: .
CDR3aa: CASSEAPGGGWNEQFF; CDR3nt: TGTGCCAGCAGTGAAGCGCCGGGCGGGGGGTGGAATGAGCAGTTCTTC; v_gene: TRBV2; j_gene: TRBJ2-1; d_gene: TRBD2; abundance: .
CDR3aa: CASSGTGGSETQYF; CDR3nt: TGCGCCAGCAGCGGAACAGGGGGCTCGGAGACCCAGTACTTC; v_gene: TRBV5-1; j_gene: TRBJ2-5; d_gene: TRBD1; abundance: .
CDR3aa: CASSLGGAMNTGELFF; CDR3nt: TGCGCCAGCAGCTTGGGTGGGGCAATGAACACCGGGGAGCTGTTTTTT; v_gene: TRBV5-1; j_gene: TRBJ2-2; d_gene: .; abundance: .
CDR3aa: CASSLAGEIYSNQPQHF; CDR3nt: TGTGCCAGCAGTTTAGCGGGCGAAATCTATAGCAATCAGCCCCAGCATTTT; v_gene: TRBV28; j_gene: TRBJ1-5; d_gene: .; abundance: once
CDR3aa: CAWGGTSGSSYEQYF; CDR3nt: TGTGCCTGGGGGGGAACTAGCGGCAGTTCCTACGAGCAGTACTTC; v_gene: TRBV30; j_gene: TRBJ2-7; d_gene: TRBD2; abundance: .
CDR3aa: CASSYTGDRGDF; CDR3nt: TGTGCCAGCAGTTACACCGGTGACAGGGGAGACTTC; v_gene: TRBV6-2/TRBV6-3; j_gene: TRBJ2-7; d_gene: TRBD1; abundance: .
CDR3aa: CASSSGTGREQYF; CDR3nt: TGTGCCAGCAGCTCAGGGACAGGGAGGGAGCAGTACTTC; v_gene: TRBV9; j_gene: TRBJ2-7; d_gene: TRBD1; abundance: once
CDR3aa: CASSIAAGETQYF; CDR3nt: TGTGCCAGTAGTATAGCGGCGGGGGAGACCCAGTACTTC; v_gene: TRBV19; j_gene: TRBJ2-5; d_gene: .; abundance: .
CDR3aa: CASSLDSRGGQPQHF; CDR3nt: TGTGCCAGCAGCTTAGATTCCAGGGGTGGTCAGCCCCAGCATTTT; v_gene: TRBV11-2; j_gene: TRBJ1-5; d_gene: .; abundance: many
CDR3aa: CASSLARGAGATNEKLFF; CDR3nt: TGTGCCAGCAGCTTGGCCAGGGGGGCAGGCGCAACTAATGAAAAACTGTTTTTT; v_gene: TRBV5-8; j_gene: TRBJ1-4; d_gene: TRBD1; abundance: few
CDR3aa: CASISGGSYEQYF; CDR3nt: TGTGCCAGCATTTCGGGAGGATCCTACGAGCAGTACTTC; v_gene: TRBV28; j_gene: TRBJ2-7; d_gene: TRBD2; abundance: .
CDR3aa: CASSPRLAGGTTGNEQFF; CDR3nt: TGTGCCAGCTCACCTCGACTAGCGGGAGGGACAACTGGCAATGAGCAGTTCTTC; v_gene: TRBV18; j_gene: TRBJ2-1; d_gene: TRBD2; abundance: .
CDR3aa: CASSQGLAGGRETQYF; CDR3nt: TGTGCCAGCAGCCAAGGACTAGCGGGAGGACGGGAGACCCAGTACTTC; v_gene: TRBV4-2; j_gene: TRBJ2-5; d_gene: TRBD2; abundance: .
CDR3aa: CASSSFPKWTSGRGADTQYF; CDR3nt: TGTGCCAGCAGCTCCTTCCCAAAATGGACTAGCGGGAGGGGGGCAGATACGCAGTATTTT; v_gene: TRBV7-6; j_gene: TRBJ2-3; d_gene: TRBD2; abundance: .
CDR3aa: CAAWDRVENSPLHF; CDR3nt: TGTGCCGCCTGGGACAGGGTGGAAAATTCACCCCTCCACTTT; v_gene: TRBV19; j_gene: TRBJ1-6; d_gene: TRBD1; abundance: .
CDR3aa: CASSPLETTDTQYF; CDR3nt: TGTGCCAGCAGTCCCCTAGAAACCACAGATACGCAGTATTTT; v_gene: TRBV27; j_gene: TRBJ2-3; d_gene: .; abundance: .
CDR3aa: CAISASGGSYNEQFF; CDR3nt: TGTGCCATCAGTGCCTCCGGGGGCTCCTACAATGAGCAGTTCTTC; v_gene: TRBV10-3; j_gene: TRBJ2-1; d_gene: .; abundance: .